The rows below give T cell receptor beta chains drawn from one sample of a study of T cells in Graves' hyperthyroidism and ophthalmopathy. From the multiplex PCR reads, TCRdb called clonotypes with MiXCR, one entry per CDR3 protein. The sample carries roughly 660,000 distinct CDR3 sequences, 17% recorded once. Material for sequencing was blood. These receptors all come from a man aged 50-60 years with Graves' hyperthyroidism. The CDR3 runs from the conserved cysteine through the conserved F or W. The order of the fields is D gene, V gene, clone size, J gene, CDR3 protein, CDR3 DNA. A D gene is named only where the DNA matches it firmly. Where a row states a size, it is once, few, many or the class of an expanded clone; other rows omit it.

D gene: NA; V gene: TRBV24-1; clone size: many; J gene: TRBJ2-1; CDR3 protein: CATSDFDSYNEQFF; CDR3 DNA: TGTGCCACCAGTGATTTCGACTCCTACAATGAGCAGTTCTTC
D gene: TRBD1; V gene: TRBV6-2/TRBV6-3; clone size: NA; J gene: TRBJ2-1; CDR3 protein: CASNRGYNEQFF; CDR3 DNA: TGTGCCAGCAACAGGGGGTACAATGAGCAGTTCTTC
D gene: NA; V gene: TRBV4-1; clone size: once; J gene: TRBJ1-5; CDR3 protein: CASSLVPGSSNQPQHF; CDR3 DNA: TGCGCCAGCAGCTTGGTGCCGGGTTCTAGCAATCAGCCCCAGCATTTT
D gene: NA; V gene: TRBV7-3; clone size: few; J gene: TRBJ2-3; CDR3 protein: CASSLTGQLGDTQYF; CDR3 DNA: TGTGCCAGCAGCTTAACGGGGCAGCTCGGAGATACGCAGTATTTT
D gene: TRBD1; V gene: TRBV2; clone size: many; J gene: TRBJ1-1; CDR3 protein: CASSRQGNLAEAFF; CDR3 DNA: TGTGCCAGCAGTAGACAGGGTAACCTTGCGGAAGCTTTCTTT
D gene: TRBD2; V gene: TRBV2; clone size: many; J gene: TRBJ2-2; CDR3 protein: CASSTGLNTGELFF; CDR3 DNA: TGTGCCAGCAGTACGGGACTAAACACCGGGGAGCTGTTTTTT
D gene: NA; V gene: TRBV5-1; clone size: few; J gene: TRBJ1-2; CDR3 protein: CASSLAPRQEFGYTF; CDR3 DNA: TGCGCCAGCAGCTTGGCTCCTCGTCAAGAGTTTGGCTACACCTTC
D gene: TRBD1; V gene: TRBV29-1; clone size: few; J gene: TRBJ2-5; CDR3 protein: CSVRQGPQETQYF; CDR3 DNA: TGCAGCGTTCGACAGGGGCCCCAAGAGACCCAGTACTTC
D gene: NA; V gene: TRBV27; clone size: many; J gene: TRBJ2-5; CDR3 protein: CASSPSIGETLKTQYF; CDR3 DNA: TGTGCCAGCAGTCCATCGATCGGGGAGACTCTAAAGACCCAGTACTTC
D gene: NA; V gene: TRBV19; clone size: NA; J gene: TRBJ1-5; CDR3 protein: CASSISGGGNQPQHF; CDR3 DNA: TGTGCCAGTAGTATAAGTGGGGGGGGCAATCAGCCCCAGCATTTT
D gene: NA; V gene: TRBV19; clone size: many; J gene: TRBJ1-6; CDR3 protein: CASSPLRGMLNSPLHF; CDR3 DNA: TGTGCCAGTAGTCCGCTTCGGGGTATGCTAAATTCACCCCTCCACTTT
D gene: NA; V gene: TRBV27; clone size: many; J gene: TRBJ1-2; CDR3 protein: CASSFSRADGYTF; CDR3 DNA: TGTGCCAGCAGTTTTAGCAGGGCGGACGGCTACACCTTC
D gene: NA; V gene: TRBV4-3; clone size: NA; J gene: TRBJ2-5; CDR3 protein: CASSHPGTSQYF; CDR3 DNA: TGCGCCAGCAGCCATCCGGGGACATCACAGTACTTC
D gene: TRBD2; V gene: TRBV7-3; clone size: few; J gene: TRBJ2-1; CDR3 protein: CASSLTGREGPNEQFF; CDR3 DNA: TGTGCCAGCAGCTTAACGGGGCGGGAGGGGCCCAATGAGCAGTTCTTC
D gene: TRBD1; V gene: TRBV7-9; clone size: many; J gene: TRBJ2-2; CDR3 protein: CASSFRTGRNTGELFF; CDR3 DNA: TGTGCCAGCAGCTTCAGGACAGGAAGGAACACCGGGGAGCTGTTTTTT
D gene: NA; V gene: TRBV18; clone size: many; J gene: TRBJ1-1; CDR3 protein: CASSRAGEGAEAFF; CDR3 DNA: TGTGCCAGCTCACGAGCCGGGGAAGGGGCTGAAGCTTTCTTT
D gene: TRBD1; V gene: TRBV28; clone size: many; J gene: TRBJ2-5; CDR3 protein: CASSARGLGRETQYF; CDR3 DNA: TGTGCCAGCAGTGCCAGGGGGCTGGGGCGGGAGACCCAGTACTTC
D gene: NA; V gene: TRBV29-1; clone size: many; J gene: TRBJ2-3; CDR3 protein: CSVEVTGWTTDTQYF; CDR3 DNA: TGCAGCGTTGAAGTAACAGGGTGGACGACAGATACGCAGTATTTT
D gene: TRBD1; V gene: TRBV28; clone size: many; J gene: TRBJ2-1; CDR3 protein: CASGTGGRYEQFF; CDR3 DNA: TGTGCCAGCGGGACAGGGGGTCGATATGAGCAGTTCTTC
D gene: NA; V gene: TRBV6-2/TRBV6-3; clone size: NA; J gene: TRBJ2-1; CDR3 protein: CASSYLAVSYNEQFF; CDR3 DNA: TGTGCCAGCAGTTACTTGGCGGTTTCATACAATGAGCAGTTCTTC
D gene: NA; V gene: TRBV2; clone size: many; J gene: TRBJ2-6; CDR3 protein: CASRDSGANVLTF; CDR3 DNA: TGTGCCAGCCGGGACTCTGGGGCCAACGTCCTGACTTTC
D gene: NA; V gene: TRBV19; clone size: NA; J gene: TRBJ1-2; CDR3 protein: CASNDYWPGDVYGYTF; CDR3 DNA: TGTGCCAGTAACGATTATTGGCCAGGAGATGTATATGGCTACACCTTC
D gene: NA; V gene: TRBV28; clone size: many; J gene: TRBJ2-1; CDR3 protein: CASNGGSLYNEQFF; CDR3 DNA: TGTGCCAGCAATGGAGGCAGTCTCTACAATGAGCAGTTCTTC
D gene: NA; V gene: TRBV12-3/TRBV12-4; clone size: many; J gene: TRBJ1-1; CDR3 protein: CASSAPDLNTEAFF; CDR3 DNA: TGTGCCAGCAGTGCGCCGGACTTGAACACTGAAGCTTTCTTT
D gene: NA; V gene: TRBV4-1; clone size: NA; J gene: TRBJ2-5; CDR3 protein: CASSQGSQLSGRETQYF; CDR3 DNA: TGCGCCAGCAGCCAAGGATCTCAATTGTCTGGGCGAGAGACCCAGTACTTC
D gene: NA; V gene: TRBV27; clone size: many; J gene: TRBJ2-1; CDR3 protein: CASSSTDSRNPFGEQFF; CDR3 DNA: TGTGCCAGCAGTTCCACGGACAGCCGGAATCCTTTTGGGGAGCAGTTCTTC
D gene: TRBD2; V gene: TRBV12-3/TRBV12-4; clone size: NA; J gene: TRBJ2-1; CDR3 protein: CASSFRVAGNNEQFF; CDR3 DNA: TGTGCCAGCAGTTTCAGGGTAGCGGGAAATAATGAGCAGTTCTTC
D gene: NA; V gene: TRBV5-1; clone size: NA; J gene: TRBJ2-1; CDR3 protein: CASSLRTLGSYNEQFF; CDR3 DNA: TGCGCCAGCAGCCTGAGGACTCTGGGCTCCTACAATGAGCAGTTCTTC
D gene: NA; V gene: TRBV6-1; clone size: few; J gene: TRBJ1-5; CDR3 protein: CASSEALGGNQPQHF; CDR3 DNA: TGTGCCAGCAGTGAAGCGCTTGGAGGCAATCAGCCCCAGCATTTT
D gene: TRBD1; V gene: TRBV14; clone size: few; J gene: TRBJ2-5; CDR3 protein: CASSQVRGRETQYF; CDR3 DNA: TGTGCCAGCAGCCAAGTAAGGGGGCGGGAGACCCAGTACTTC
D gene: TRBD2; V gene: TRBV10-3; clone size: many; J gene: TRBJ2-3; CDR3 protein: CATDPGLATGDTQYF; CDR3 DNA: TGTGCCACTGATCCGGGACTAGCGACGGGAGATACGCAGTATTTT
D gene: NA; V gene: TRBV27; clone size: NA; J gene: TRBJ2-3; CDR3 protein: CASSPRREDRVTDTQYF; CDR3 DNA: TGTGCCAGCTCACCAAGGAGGGAGGACCGGGTTACAGATACGCAGTATTTT
D gene: TRBD1; V gene: TRBV2; clone size: many; J gene: TRBJ2-7; CDR3 protein: CASSTLQGAEEQYF; CDR3 DNA: TGTGCCAGCAGTACCCTTCAGGGGGCGGAGGAGCAGTACTTC
D gene: TRBD1; V gene: TRBV20-1; clone size: few; J gene: TRBJ2-1; CDR3 protein: CSARDAQGARNEQFF; CDR3 DNA: TGCAGTGCTAGAGATGCCCAGGGGGCGAGGAATGAGCAGTTCTTC
D gene: TRBD1; V gene: TRBV27; clone size: few; J gene: TRBJ1-2; CDR3 protein: CASGSRDRGYGYTF; CDR3 DNA: TGTGCCAGCGGGAGCCGGGACAGGGGTTATGGCTACACCTTC
D gene: TRBD1; V gene: TRBV27; clone size: many; J gene: TRBJ2-6; CDR3 protein: CASSSSDRGTPGANVLTF; CDR3 DNA: TGTGCCAGCAGTTCCTCGGACAGGGGGACGCCTGGGGCCAACGTCCTGACTTTC
D gene: NA; V gene: TRBV3-1; clone size: few; J gene: TRBJ2-7; CDR3 protein: CASRGANYEQYF; CDR3 DNA: TGTGCCAGCAGGGGGGCGAACTACGAGCAGTACTTC